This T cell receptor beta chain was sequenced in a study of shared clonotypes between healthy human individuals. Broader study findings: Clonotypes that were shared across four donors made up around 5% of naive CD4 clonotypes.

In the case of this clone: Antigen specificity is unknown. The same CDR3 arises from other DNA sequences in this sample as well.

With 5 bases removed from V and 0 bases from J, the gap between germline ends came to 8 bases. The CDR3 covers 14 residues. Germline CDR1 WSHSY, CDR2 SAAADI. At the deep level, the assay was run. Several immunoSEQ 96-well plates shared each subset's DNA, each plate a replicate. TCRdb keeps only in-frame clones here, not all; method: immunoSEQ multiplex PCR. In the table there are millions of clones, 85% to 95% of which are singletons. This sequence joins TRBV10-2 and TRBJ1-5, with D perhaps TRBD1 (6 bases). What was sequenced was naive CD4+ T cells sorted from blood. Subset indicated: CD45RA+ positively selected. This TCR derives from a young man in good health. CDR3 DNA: TGCGCCAGCAGTAGACAGGATAGCAATCAGCCCCAGCATTTT. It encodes CASSRQDSNQPQHF.